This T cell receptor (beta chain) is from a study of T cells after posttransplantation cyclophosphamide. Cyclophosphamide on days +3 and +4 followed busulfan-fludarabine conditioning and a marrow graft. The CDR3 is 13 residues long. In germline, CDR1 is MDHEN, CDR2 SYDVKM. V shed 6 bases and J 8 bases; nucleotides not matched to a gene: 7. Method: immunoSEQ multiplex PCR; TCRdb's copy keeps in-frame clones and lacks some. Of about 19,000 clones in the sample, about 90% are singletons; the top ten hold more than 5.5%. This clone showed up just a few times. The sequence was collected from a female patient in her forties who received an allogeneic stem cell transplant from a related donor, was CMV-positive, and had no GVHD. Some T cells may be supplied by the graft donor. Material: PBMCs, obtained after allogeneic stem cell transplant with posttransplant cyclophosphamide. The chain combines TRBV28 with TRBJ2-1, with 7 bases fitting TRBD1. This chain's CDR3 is CASRRQGRYEQFF. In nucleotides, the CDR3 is TGTGCCAGCAGGCGACAGGGTAGGTATGAGCAGTTCTTC.